The T cell receptor (beta chain) under discussion was sequenced for a study of cytomegalovirus exposure and HLA in healthy donors. The germline V gene has CDR1 SGHNT and CDR2 YYREEE (reference sequence). The CDR3 has 15 residues. V lost 0 bases, J lost 9 bases, and 7 bases stayed unmatched. The donors were healthy bone marrow donors. Both 60 Vbeta primers and 13 Jbeta primers went into the PCR. Clones were sequenced by immunoSEQ multiplex PCR, and TCRdb holds only the in-frame ones, with some missing. The sample yields 110,000 or so clones, roughly 71% seen once. The receptor comes from a man aged 18 to 29 in good health and CMV-seropositive. The V gene is TRBV5-4, the J gene TRBJ2-1; TRBD1 matches at 9 bases. The sequenced sample was PBMCs. The CDR3 sequence: CASSLAGQGIGEQFF. CDR3 nucleotides: TGTGCCAGCAGCTTGGCGGGACAGGGTATCGGTGAGCAGTTCTTC.